This T cell receptor beta chain was profiled in a study of T cell responses to AZD1222 COVID-19 vaccine. Overall study findings and caveats: Sampling that yielded the repertoires occurred only after the peak T cell response. Donor demographics were predominantly white British with a female majority; clonal diversity may be underestimated. Receipt of two AZD1222 doses was followed by a rise in Spike-specific TCR breadth and depth.

As concerns this clone: Its cognate antigen is unknown.

This table comes from immunoSEQ multiplex PCR, and its TCRdb copy is limited to in-frame clones, with some not included. This table holds 60,000 to 100,000 clones, around 92% found once. The CDR3 is 13 residues long. Germline V CDR1 and CDR2: SGHTA, FQGTGA. Trimming shortened V by 1 base and J by 6 bases, and 6 bases separated the two germline ends. The sequencing used peripheral blood, collected on day 0 of MenACWY control vaccination. The J gene is TRBJ2-2, the V gene TRBV7-3; no firm D call. This clonotype was obtained from an adult in good health. The DNA for the CDR3 is TGTGCCAGCAGCTTAAGCAGCCCCGGGGAGCTGTTTTTT. As protein: CASSLSSPGELFF.